The 31 T cell receptor beta chains below come from one sample, sequenced in a study of glioma-infiltrating T cells after dendritic cell vaccination. Profiling relied on immunoSEQ multiplex PCR, and the TCRdb table lists in-frame clones only, not all of them. The profile covers around 96,000 clones, with about four fifths appearing a single time and under 7% taken by the ten largest. The sequences come from blood, collected before dendritic cell vaccination. Receptor source: a human donor with glioblastoma.

This rearrangement joins TRBV30 to TRBJ2-5; tentatively, D is TRBD1 (5 bases). The V gene lost 0 bases and the J gene lost 5 bases, with 10 bases spanning the gap. The V gene's germline CDR1 is GTSNPN and CDR2 SVGIG (reference sequence). The CDR3 extends over 13 amino acids. The CDR3 loop reads CAWSVGDRETQYF. The CDR3 DNA follows: TGTGCCTGGAGTGTAGGGGATCGGGAGACCCAGTACTTC.

The genes are TRBV4-1 and TRBJ2-1, with D possibly being TRBD2 (5 bases). Per germline, CDR1 MGHRA and CDR2 YSYEKL. Trimming stripped 1 base from V and 5 bases from J, with 18 bases between. CDR3 size: 17 residues. CDR3: CASSQAGVLRLNNEQFF. The DNA for the CDR3 is TGCGCCAGCAGCCAAGCCGGGGTCCTTCGCCTAAACAATGAGCAGTTCTTC.

The chain combines TRBV29-1 with TRBJ2-2, with D uncertain. The germline V gene encodes CDR1 SQVTM and CDR2 ANQGSEA. V was trimmed by 3 bases and J by 4 bases, leaving 6 bases between them. The CDR3 runs to 12 residues. CDR3 residues: CSVEVSTGELFF. Written as DNA, the CDR3 is TGCAGCGTTGAGGTCAGCACCGGGGAGCTGTTTTTT.

The rearrangement uses TRBV28 and TRBJ1-2; D gene unclear. Trimming left V 5 bases short and J 5 bases short, with 6 bases between. Germline loops: CDR1 MDHEN, CDR2 SYDVKM. This CDR3 spans 11 amino acids. The CDR3 coding sequence is TGTGCCAGCAGTACAGTTTATGGCTACACCTTC. Amino acids: CASSTVYGYTF.

For the CDR3, the DNA is TGTGCCAGCAGCGTAGCCGGGGGAGCGGGAGGGCCGGTCTCGGAGACCCAGTACTTC. It yields the protein CASSVAGGAGGPVSETQYF. The chain has TRBV9 and TRBJ2-5, with 10 bases lining up with TRBD2. The CDR3 covers 19 residues. Germline CDR1 reads SGDLS; CDR2 reads YYNGEE. V shed 0 bases, J shed 5 bases, and the junction held 16 bases outside the gene matches.

This chain uses TRBV6-1 with TRBJ1-1; no clear D. The CDR3 is 11 amino acids. Per the germline V gene, CDR1 is MNHNS and CDR2 is SASEGT. The V end lost 6 bases, the J end lost 8 bases, and 10 bases lay between the germline ends. The CDR3 DNA reads as TGTGCCAGCAGCGTAATCGCGGAAGCTTTCTTT. It specifies CASSVIAEAFF.

The J gene is TRBJ2-5, the V gene TRBV29-1; tentatively, D is TRBD2 (5 bases). Trimming took off 6 bases at V and 5 bases at J, with 16 bases between the two ends. Germline V gene data show CDR1 as SQVTM and CDR2 as ANQGSEA. There are 13 residues in the CDR3. The CDR3 DNA sequence: TGCAGCGTCCGTGGACTGATGGTGGAGACCCAGTACTTC. Protein product: CSVRGLMVETQYF.

The CDR3 nucleotides read TGTGCCAGCTCACCACTCAATTACCTACCTCGGGGCTACACCTTC. Translation gives CASSPLNYLPRGYTF. V gene TRBV18 combines with J gene TRBJ1-2, with D unclear. V was clipped by 1 base and J by 8 bases, with 17 bases between them. Per germline, CDR1 KGHSH and CDR2 LQKENI. This CDR3 is 15 amino acids long.

The V gene is TRBV30, the J gene TRBJ1-6, with D unclear. Germline-derived CDR1 and CDR2 are GTSNPN and SVGIG (reference sequence). Deletions cut 4 bases from V and 7 bases from J, with 14 bases between. The length of the CDR3 is 14 residues. CDR3 protein: CAWTQTSVNSPLHF. In nucleotides, the CDR3 is TGTGCCTGGACCCAAACATCTGTCAATTCACCCCTCCACTTT.

J is TRBJ1-2 and V is TRBV29-1, with TRBD1 matching over 7 bases. Trimming cost V 6 bases and J 8 bases; bases outside gene matches: 15. Germline CDR1 and CDR2: SQVTM and ANQGSEA. This CDR3 comprises 14 residues. The DNA for the CDR3 is TGCAGCGTCCCGGAAGGGGGCGAGGGGCTAGGCTACACCTTC. This gives the protein CSVPEGGEGLGYTF.

The chain employs TRBV5-1 and TRBJ2-2; 12 nucleotides match TRBD2. With V trimmed by 2 bases and J by 1 base, 0 bases remained unmatched. Germline lookup yields CDR1 SGHRS and CDR2 YFSETQ. This CDR3 has 16 amino acids. The CDR3 region is CASSLLAGGNTGELFF. The CDR3 DNA sequence: TGCGCCAGCAGCTTACTAGCGGGAGGGAACACCGGGGAGCTGTTTTTT.

This clone is a singleton in its sample. The chain combines TRBV7-2 with TRBJ1-6, with 7 bases that match TRBD1. Germline CDR1 SGHTA, CDR2 FQGNSA. J was trimmed by 10 bases and V by 3 bases; bases with no gene match: 6. This CDR3 is built from 14 residues. CDR3 region: CASSFDRVGSPLHF. DNA of the CDR3: TGTGCCAGCAGCTTCGACAGGGTTGGATCACCCCTCCACTTT.

CDR3 nucleotide sequence: TGTGCCAGCAGTTCAGGGGGCAGAGGCTACACCTTC. The encoded protein is CASSSGGRGYTF. The gene calls are TRBV28 and TRBJ1-2; 8 bases line up with TRBD1. CDR3 length equals 12 residues. With V trimmed by 4 bases and J by 8 bases, 3 bases remained unmatched. Germline-derived CDR1 and CDR2 are MDHEN and SYDVKM.

J is TRBJ2-7 and V is TRBV7-6, with 9 nucleotides matching TRBD1. Losses at the gene ends were 4 bases for V and 2 bases for J; bases not matched to a gene: 3. Germline V CDR1 and CDR2: SGHVS, FNYEAQ. The CDR3 length is 14 residues. CDR3 in amino acids: CASSSGQGTYEQYF. The CDR3, as DNA: TGTGCCAGCAGCTCGGGACAGGGAACCTACGAGCAGTACTTC. The full variable domain, with the rest looked up from reference TRBV7-6 and TRBJ2-7, is GAGVSQSPRYKVTKRGQDVALRCDPISGHVSLYWYRQALGQGPEFLTYFNYEAQQDKSGLPNDRFSAERPEGSISTLTIQRTEQRDSAMYRCASSSGQGTYEQYFGPGTRLTVT.

The chain joins TRBV4-1 to TRBJ1-2, with no clear D. Trimming removed 4 bases at V and 0 bases at J, with 9 bases between. Germline V gene lookup returns CDR1 MGHRA and CDR2 YSYEKL. CDR3 length equals 14 residues. The CDR3 sequence is CASSPPVPNYGYTF. As DNA, the CDR3 is TGCGCCAGCAGCCCTCCGGTTCCTAACTATGGCTACACCTTC.

In its sample, this clone was seen a few times. J is TRBJ2-1 and V is TRBV29-1; a weak D match, TRBD2 (6 bases). This CDR3 is built from 13 residues. Per germline, CDR1 SQVTM and CDR2 ANQGSEA. V was pared by 4 bases and J by 4 bases, with 11 bases between. The CDR3 is CSVGPSAYNEQFF. DNA of the CDR3: TGCAGCGTTGGCCCTAGCGCATACAATGAGCAGTTCTTC.

The chain has TRBV6-1 and TRBJ1-5; 7 bases map to TRBD1. The trim removed 1 base at V and 7 bases at J, leaving 7 bases unmatched. CDR3 size: 15 residues. CDR1 and CDR2 from the germline V gene are MNHNS and SASEGT. The CDR3: CASSEGAGGRQPQHF. CDR3 sequence (DNA): TGTGCCAGCAGTGAAGGGGCAGGGGGTAGGCAGCCCCAGCATTTT.

This rearrangement joins TRBV6-1 to TRBJ2-2; 9 bases are shared with TRBD1. J was trimmed by 0 bases and V by 5 bases; bases with no gene match: 1. The germline CDR1 and CDR2 sequences are MNHNS and SASEGT. The CDR3 is 15 residues long. The DNA of the CDR3 is TGTGCCAGCAGTTGGGACAGGGCGAACACCGGGGAGCTGTTTTTT. It yields the protein CASSWDRANTGELFF.

For this clone: The sample carries other DNA sequences with the same CDR3. This chain connects TRBV6-5 to TRBJ1-1; D is possibly TRBD1 (5 bases). Trimming stripped 5 bases from V and 1 base from J, with 8 bases between. This CDR3 has 13 residues. CDR1 and CDR2 from the germline V gene are MNHEY and SVGAGI. The CDR3 DNA reads as TGTGCCAGCAGTCGAACAGGGAACACTGAAGCTTTCTTT. The encoded protein is CASSRTGNTEAFF.

This clone was seen once. V and J are TRBV18 and TRBJ1-4, with 9 positions matching TRBD1. This CDR3 contains 16 residues. V shed 3 bases, J shed 5 bases, and the junction held 7 bases outside the gene matches. Germline lookup yields CDR1 KGHSH and CDR2 LQKENI. CDR3 amino acids: CASSPQSGTGNEKLFF. The CDR3 bases are TGTGCCAGCTCACCCCAATCCGGGACAGGGAATGAAAAACTGTTTTTT. Filled out from reference TRBV18 and TRBJ1-4, the complete variable domain reads NAGVMQNPRHLVRRRGQEARLRCSPMKGHSHVYWYRQLPEEGLKFMVYLQKENIIDESGMPKERFSAEFPKEGPSILRIQQVVRGDSAAYFCASSPQSGTGNEKLFFGSGTQLSVL.

The chain links TRBV30 to TRBJ1-2; D may be TRBD1 (5 bases). The germline gives CDR1 GTSNPN, CDR2 SVGIG (reference sequence). The length of the CDR3 is 12 residues. Trimming removed 1 base from V and 8 bases from J, with 11 bases in between. The CDR3 sequence is CAWSGGVRGYTF. DNA for the CDR3: TGTGCCTGGAGTGGGGGGGTTCGGGGCTACACCTTC.

Comments on this clone: One end of the junction varies from germline; a read error may be responsible. The V gene is TRBV7-9, the J gene TRBJ2-5, with TRBD1 identical over 8 bases. In germline, CDR1 is SEHNR, CDR2 FQNEAQ (reference sequence). The CDR3 is 14 amino acids. CDR3 in DNA: TGTGCCAGCAGCTTAACCACAGGGGGAGAGGCCCAGTACTTC. It is translated as CASSLTTGGEAQYF.

The rearrangement links TRBV7-9 to TRBJ1-2, with D perhaps matching TRBD1 (5 bases). V shed 6 bases and J shed 7 bases, with 15 bases lying between them. Germline V gives CDR1 SEHNR, CDR2 FQNEAQ (reference sequence). The CDR3 extends over 13 amino acids. In nucleotides, the CDR3 is TGTGCCAGCAGTCAACAGGTGTTGCGTGGCTACACCTTC. Residues: CASSQQVLRGYTF.

The chain couples TRBV6-5 to TRBJ2-2, with TRBD1 identical over 9 bases. Trimming cost V 7 bases and J 7 bases; bases outside gene matches: 10. Germline values: CDR1 MNHEY, CDR2 SVGAGI. The CDR3 is 15 residues long. The CDR3: CASMVQGAGRGELFF. The CDR3 nucleotides read TGTGCCAGCATGGTACAGGGGGCGGGTCGCGGGGAGCTGTTTTTT.

V usage is TRBV10-3 and J usage is TRBJ1-5; D is possibly TRBD1 (5 bases). This CDR3 is 15 amino acids long. Germline lookup yields CDR1 ENHRY and CDR2 SYGVKD. The V and J ends lost 3 bases and 7 bases respectively, with 16 bases between them. CDR3 region: CAISDQAGISQPQHF. CDR3 in DNA: TGTGCCATCAGTGACCAGGCAGGGATTTCCCAGCCCCAGCATTTT.

The V and J genes are TRBV5-1 and TRBJ1-5; possible D gene TRBD1, 6 bases. This CDR3 has 16 residues. CDR1 is SGHRS and CDR2 is YFSETQ in the germline V gene. V gave up 0 bases and J gave up 0 bases, with 10 bases separating them. The CDR3 loop is CASSLAPGASNQPQHF. CDR3 nucleotide sequence: TGCGCCAGCAGCTTGGCCCCAGGGGCTAGCAATCAGCCCCAGCATTTT.

This clone has a handful of counts. V gene TRBV2 combines with J gene TRBJ2-7, with D perhaps TRBD1 (6 bases). Trimming left V 10 bases short and J 0 bases short, with 16 bases between. Germline V gene sequence: CDR1 SNHLY, CDR2 FYNNEI. This CDR3 region has 14 residues. The CDR3 bases are TGTGCCACGAAAACAGGGATGGTCTCCTACGAGCAGTACTTC. Translated, it gives CATKTGMVSYEQYF. The entire variable domain, with the rest obtained from reference TRBV2 and TRBJ2-7, is as follows: EPEVTQTPSHQVTQMGQEVILRCVPISNHLYFYWYRQILGQKVEFLVSFYNNEISEKSEIFDDQFSVERPDGSNFTLKIRSTKLEDSAMYFCATKTGMVSYEQYFGPGTRLTVT.

The genes are TRBV6-1 and TRBJ1-2; D call uncertain. V gave up 10 bases and J gave up 3 bases, with 21 bases separating them. CDR3 size: 15 residues. From germline, CDR1 is MNHNS and CDR2 SASEGT. The CDR3 DNA reads TGTGCCACCACGTTAGAGCAGCGCCTTGACTATGGCTACACCTTC. Residues: CATTLEQRLDYGYTF.

The V call is TRBV5-1, the J call TRBJ2-5; D is unresolved. V dropped 3 bases and J dropped 4 bases, with 13 bases sitting between them. CDR1 SGHRS and CDR2 YFSETQ come from the germline V gene. This CDR3 is 14 amino acids long. The CDR3 nucleotides are TGCGCCAGCAGCTCGACCGGAGCGAGAGAGACCCAGTACTTC. Translated, it gives CASSSTGARETQYF. Full variable domain (missing parts from reference TRBV5-1 and TRBJ2-5): KAGVTQTPRYLIKTRGQQVTLSCSPISGHRSVSWYQQTPGQGLQFLFEYFSETQRNKGNFPGRFSGRQFSNSRSEMNVSTLELGDSALYLCASSSTGARETQYFGPGTRLLVL.

J is TRBJ1-2 and V is TRBV9; 10 bases line up with TRBD1. The V segment lost 0 bases and the J segment 3 bases; nucleotides outside the gene matches: 2. Germline CDR1 SGDLS, CDR2 YYNGEE. This CDR3 has 15 amino acids. The CDR3: CASSVEGTGDYGYTF. In nucleotides, the CDR3 is TGTGCCAGCAGCGTAGAAGGGACAGGGGACTATGGCTACACCTTC. The complete variable domain, with remaining parts taken from reference TRBV9 and TRBJ1-2, reads DSGVTQTPKHLITATGQRVTLRCSPRSGDLSVYWYQQSLDQGLQFLIQYYNGEERAKGNILERFSAQQFPDLHSELNLSSLELGDSALYFCASSVEGTGDYGYTFGSGTRLTVV.

The chain employs TRBV7-2 and TRBJ2-7; no firm D call. Trimming shortened V by 0 bases and J by 8 bases, and 14 bases separated the two germline ends. There are 14 residues in the CDR3. From germline, CDR1 is SGHTA and CDR2 FQGNSA. For the CDR3, the DNA is TGTGCCAGCAGCTTAGCCTCTAGTTGGTACAAGCAGTACTTC. It specifies CASSLASSWYKQYF.